This T cell receptor (beta chain) was captured by sequencing in a study of regulatory T cells in long-lasting Graves disease. General study points: When disease was persistent, TRBV28, TRBJ1-2 and TRBJ2-5 were the favored segments. Possibly, accuracy suffered from the small sample size. The TCR repertoire of persistent Graves' patients was less diverse than that of newly diagnosed ones.

Documented time point: newly diagnosed GD, antithyroid drugs for less than 3 months. RNA from PBMCs was the source of the TCR library. Arm-PCR of CDR3 regions and iRepertoire HTBI primers were used to build TCR beta libraries. One entry per CDR3 protein results from TCRdb running MiXCR on the multiplex PCR reads. The sample has hundreds of thousands of distinct CDR3 sequences; 16% are singletons. This clonotype occurred many times. Its antigen is as yet unknown. Germline values: CDR1 SEHNR, CDR2 FQNEAQ (reference sequence). Trimming removed 6 bases at V and 5 bases at J, with 16 bases between. This CDR3 comprises 14 residues. The same specimen was also included in a second study, on T cells in Graves' hyperthyroidism and ophthalmopathy. As that study records: The hyperthyroidism was newly diagnosed and had lasted under 2 months; the patients were aged 18 to 65.

The V and J genes are TRBV7-9 and TRBJ2-5; the D gene could be TRBD1 or TRBD2 (5 bases each). This receptor was obtained from a woman aged 25-40 years with Graves disease. This specimen was peripheral blood mononuclear cells (PBMCs), taken at new diagnosis, from a patient treated with antithyroid drugs. The CDR3 coding sequence is TGTGCCAGCAGGCTACAGTGGGACGGGGAGACCCAGTACTTC. Protein product: CASRLQWDGETQYF.